This TCR beta chain was recovered during a study of CD4 T cells in relation to SARS-CoV-2 and coronaviruses. At the level of the study: PBMCs were cultured with antigen for roughly 10 days before TCR beta sequencing. Negative control cultures got HIV-1 Nef peptides or no peptide.

CD4+ T cells from unexposed donors were obtained before the COVID-19 pandemic (2011-2018). Isolation of CD4+ T cells took place after less than twelve days in culture. As cell numbers allowed, unexposed-donor CD4+ T cells faced SARS-CoV-2 S/N and four cold-coronavirus spikes. Points on this clone: Its antigen is not identified.

Sequencing used immunoSEQ multiplex PCR; TCRdb keeps in-frame clones, though not all of them. The profile shows around 23,000 clones, roughly 82% of them singletons. Whole-study findings and limits: The cross-reactivity analysis covered only spike protein, not other viral proteins.

The germline V and J ends were trimmed by 5 bases and 8 bases, with 12 bases remaining between them. The CDR3 extends over 13 amino acids. The V gene's germline CDR1 is SGHVS and CDR2 FQNEAQ. Sequenced: CD4+ T cells from PBMCs, cultured in vitro. J is TRBJ1-4 and V is TRBV7-8, with a possible D match to TRBD1 (6 bases). This receptor was identified in a human donor in good health. The DNA for the CDR3 is TGTGCCAGCAGCCCCAGACAGGTCGAAAAACTGTTTTTT. Encoded protein: CASSPRQVEKLFF. Full variable domain (rest looked up from reference TRBV7-8 and TRBJ1-4): GAGVSQSPRYKVAKRGQDVALRCDPISGHVSLFWYQQALGQGPEFLTYFQNEAQLDKSGLPSDRFFAERPEGSVSTLKIQRTQQEDSAVYLCASSPRQVEKLFFGSGTQLSVL.